Following are 10 T cell receptor beta chains from one sample sequenced in a study of OX40 agonist ivuxolimab in advanced cancers. Sequencing used immunoSEQ multiplex PCR; TCRdb keeps in-frame clones, though not all of them. The data contain 60,000 to 100,000 clones, about 93% of them singletons. The source was CD4+ or CD8+ T cells sorted from blood, collected in a trial of the OX40 agonist ivuxolimab. The receptors stem from an adult with an advanced solid tumor such as melanoma, head and neck, liver or kidney cancer.

The rearrangement joins TRBV10-3 to TRBJ2-5, with 9 positions matching TRBD1. The CDR3 consists of 15 residues. The V gene end was trimmed by 0 bases and the J gene end by 4 bases; junction bases not matched to a gene: 3. Germline V gene lookup returns CDR1 ENHRY and CDR2 SYGVKD. This CDR3 is CAISESLTGGETQYF. CDR3 DNA: TGTGCCATCAGTGAGTCTTTGACAGGGGGAGAGACCCAGTACTTC.

This chain links TRBV2 with TRBJ2-5, with D possibly matching TRBD2 (7 bases). The DNA end is a closer match to TRBJ2-7, so the J assignment may be wrong. The CDR3 runs to 13 residues. Germline loops: CDR1 SNHLY, CDR2 FYNNEI. The CDR3 region is CASSKAGANEQYF. The CDR3 bases are TGTGCCAGCAGTAAGGCGGGGGCGAACGAGCAGTACTTC.

This chain joins TRBV13 and TRBJ2-7, with a weak D call TRBD2 (7 bases). The CDR3 totals 13 residues. CDR1 is PRHDT, CDR2 FYEKMQ, per germline (reference sequence). With 5 bases removed from V and 7 bases from J, the gap between germline ends came to 15 bases. The CDR3 reads CASSPSRGGEQYF. The CDR3, as DNA: TGTGCCAGCAGCCCAAGCAGGGGAGGGGAGCAGTACTTC.

The chain joins TRBV29-1 to TRBJ2-7; 10 bases line up with TRBD2. The CDR3 length is 15 residues. Germline lookup yields CDR1 SQVTM and CDR2 ANQGSEA. V trimming: 4 bases; J trimming: 5 bases; junction bases outside the gene matches: 11. CDR3 in amino acids: CSVVASGSSLNEQYF. The CDR3 region has the DNA TGCAGCGTTGTGGCTAGCGGGAGTTCTTTAAACGAGCAGTACTTC.

The rearrangement links TRBV10-1 to TRBJ2-7; D perhaps matches TRBD2 (6 bases). The CDR3 runs to 13 residues. Germline values: CDR1 WNHNN, CDR2 SYGVQD (reference sequence). V was trimmed by 7 bases and J by 6 bases, leaving 16 bases between them. The CDR3 loop is CASTLGATSEQYF. The CDR3 bases are TGCGCCAGCACCCTGGGCGCGACTAGCGAGCAGTACTTC.

The CDR3 coding sequence is TGTGCCAGCAGCCCCTGGGGAGCCGGGGAGCTGTTTTTT. Encoded protein: CASSPWGAGELFF. The chain employs TRBV9 and TRBJ2-2; TRBD2 might be the D (5 bases). CDR1 and CDR2 (germline): SGDLS, YYNGEE. V dropped 4 bases and J dropped 6 bases, with 10 bases sitting between them. The CDR3 extends over 13 amino acids. Supplemented by reference TRBV9 and TRBJ2-2, the full variable domain reads DSGVTQTPKHLITATGQRVTLRCSPRSGDLSVYWYQQSLDQGLQFLIQYYNGEERAKGNILERFSAQQFPDLHSELNLSSLELGDSALYFCASSPWGAGELFFGEGSRLTVL.

The J gene is TRBJ1-5, the V gene TRBV4-3; no clear D. Trimming removed 0 bases at V and 2 bases at J, with 8 bases between. This CDR3 contains 15 residues. Germline V gene sequence: CDR1 LGHNA, CDR2 YSLEER. The CDR3 sequence is CASSQDRAGNQPQHF. The DNA of the CDR3 is TGCGCCAGCAGCCAAGATAGGGCAGGCAATCAGCCCCAGCATTTT.

The chain recombines TRBV7-2 with TRBJ1-5; no reliable D call. Germline V gives CDR1 SGHTA, CDR2 FQGNSA. The V end lost 0 bases, the J end lost 0 bases, and 9 bases lay between the germline ends. The CDR3 totals 16 residues. CDR3 loop: CASSLARVTSNQPQHF. DNA for the CDR3: TGTGCCAGCAGCTTAGCTAGGGTAACTAGCAATCAGCCCCAGCATTTT.

The V gene is TRBV28, the J gene TRBJ2-5; D assignment may be TRBD1 or TRBD2 (5 bases each). The germline V and J ends were trimmed by 1 base and 3 bases, with 9 bases remaining between them. The CDR3 spans 14 residues. Germline V gene sequence: CDR1 MDHEN, CDR2 SYDVKM. The DNA of the CDR3 is TGTGCCAGCAGTTTATCGGGACGAGAAGAGACCCAGTACTTC. The encoded protein is CASSLSGREETQYF.

The chain links TRBV19 to TRBJ2-3; no reliable D call. This CDR3 is built from 14 residues. V was shortened by 3 bases and J by 2 bases, with 9 bases between the two germline ends. CDR1 LNHDA and CDR2 SQIVND come from the germline V gene (reference sequence). The CDR3 nucleotides are TGTGCCAGTAGTATTGCGAGAAACACAGATACGCAGTATTTT. Its translation is CASSIARNTDTQYF.